This passage covers 25 T cell receptor beta chains from one sample sequenced in a study of CD8 T cells in Susac syndrome. Reverse transcription of roughly 0.45 to 1 ug RNA was performed with random hexamers. TCRdb itself ran the immunoSEQ multiplex PCR reads through MiXCR, one entry per CDR3 protein. The sample lists some 200,000 distinct CDR3 sequences, roughly 95% occurring once. The sample comprised CD4+ T cells from PBMCs. These receptor sequences come from a human donor with Susac syndrome.

V usage is TRBV20-1 and J usage is TRBJ2-1, with D perhaps TRBD1 or TRBD2 (5 bases each). The V end was cut by 5 bases, the J end by 3 bases, with 11 bases between. There are 13 residues in the CDR3. Germline CDR1 and CDR2: DFQATT and SNEGSKA (reference sequence). As DNA, the CDR3 is TGCAGTGCTCGGGGCACCCTCTACAATGAGCAGTTCTTC. It specifies CSARGTLYNEQFF.

V gene TRBV12-3 or TRBV12-4 combines with J gene TRBJ2-2, with unresolved D. V lost 6 bases and J lost 4, with 15 bases in between. This CDR3 contains 15 residues. The DNA for the CDR3 is TGTGCCAGCAGCCTGGGAAATTGGGGCACCGGGGAGCTGTTTTTT. It translates to CASSLGNWGTGELFF.

The chain uses TRBV18 and TRBJ1-4, with 7 bases that match TRBD1. The CDR3 contains 15 residues. Unmatched junction bases numbered 10, after V lost 5 bases and J lost 7 bases. The V gene's germline CDR1 is KGHSH and CDR2 LQKENI. The CDR3 loop reads CASSARTGRGEKLFF. In DNA, the CDR3 is TGTGCCAGCTCAGCGCGGACAGGAAGGGGTGAAAAACTGTTTTTT.

The chain recombines TRBV24-1 with TRBJ2-6, with D unclear. The V gene's germline CDR1 is KGHDR and CDR2 SFDVKD. This CDR3 is built from 14 residues. V lost 9 bases, J lost 1 base, and 9 bases lay in between. The CDR3 DNA reads TGTGCCACCCCTCCCCCGTCTGGGGCCAACGTCCTGACTTTC. Residues: CATPPPSGANVLTF.

The J gene is TRBJ1-5, the V gene TRBV5-6; 10 nucleotides line up with TRBD1. Per the germline V gene, CDR1 is SGHDT and CDR2 is YYEEEE. The CDR3 has 19 residues. The V gene end was trimmed by 3 bases and the J gene end by 0 bases; junction bases not matched to a gene: 12. The CDR3 DNA reads as TGTGCCAGCAGCTACAGCTCGGACAGGGGGTACAATAGCAATCAGCCCCAGCATTTT. Translating it yields CASSYSSDRGYNSNQPQHF.

The chain employs TRBV20-1 and TRBJ2-7; 10 positions agree with TRBD1. Germline CDR1 DFQATT, CDR2 SNEGSKA (reference sequence). This CDR3 has 12 amino acids. Germline trimming cut 3 bases from V and 11 bases from J; bases unmatched to any gene: 7. The CDR3 bases are TGCAGTGCTAGCCCGGGACAGGGGATGGAGTACTTC. Its translation is CSASPGQGMEYF.

This chain uses TRBV3-1 with TRBJ1-2; tentative D call: TRBD1 (5 bases). CDR3 length: 14 residues. The V gene's germline CDR1 is LGHDT and CDR2 YNNKEL (reference sequence). V lost 1 base and J lost 7, with 13 bases in between. CDR3 in amino acids: CASSQGAQGFGYTF. CDR3 in DNA: TGTGCCAGCAGCCAAGGGGCGCAGGGCTTTGGCTACACCTTC.

The chain joins TRBV28 to TRBJ2-1; TRBD1 is a possible D gene (6 bases). This CDR3 is 15 amino acids long. Looked up from germline, CDR1 is MDHEN and CDR2 is SYDVKM. The V end lost 3 bases, the J end lost 0 bases, and 9 bases lay between the germline ends. The CDR3 DNA reads as TGTGCCAGCAGTTTCCAGGGGAGCTCCTACAATGAGCAGTTCTTC. As protein: CASSFQGSSYNEQFF.

The rearrangement links TRBV20-1 to TRBJ1-5, with a tentative D call TRBD1 (5 bases). The V end was cut by 7 bases, the J end by 0 bases, with 19 bases between. Germline-derived CDR1 and CDR2 are DFQATT and SNEGSKA (reference sequence). The CDR3 consists of 16 residues. The DNA for the CDR3 is TGCAGTGTGTTGAAGGCGGGGGTTCTTAGCAATCAGCCCCAGCATTTT. This encodes CSVLKAGVLSNQPQHF.

The genes are TRBV28 and TRBJ2-5; D gene ambiguous. V was cut by 3 bases and J by 4 bases, with 9 bases left in between. This CDR3 contains 13 residues. Germline lookup yields CDR1 MDHEN and CDR2 SYDVKM. Here the CDR3 reads CASSFPGRETQYF. The CDR3 DNA follows: TGTGCCAGCAGTTTTCCCGGGCGAGAGACCCAGTACTTC.

This sequence joins TRBV27 and TRBJ2-1, with TRBD2 identical over 14 bases. Losses at the gene ends were 3 bases for V and 14 bases for J; bases not matched to a gene: 6. The germline V gene has CDR1 MNHEY and CDR2 SMNVEV (reference sequence). The length of the CDR3 is 14 residues. CDR3 residues: CASSFLTSGGEKFF. DNA of the CDR3: TGTGCCAGCAGTTTCTTGACTAGCGGGGGGGAGAAGTTCTTC.

The genes are TRBV9 and TRBJ2-7, with D perhaps TRBD2 (6 bases). In germline, CDR1 is SGDLS, CDR2 YYNGEE. This CDR3 contains 15 residues. V was pared by 0 bases and J by 0 bases, with 10 bases between. The CDR3 DNA sequence: TGTGCCAGCAGCGTAGATCCGGGAGCCTCCTACGAGCAGTACTTC. Residues: CASSVDPGASYEQYF. The full variable domain, in which reference TRBV9 and TRBJ2-7 provide the parts outside the CDR3, is DSGVTQTPKHLITATGQRVTLRCSPRSGDLSVYWYQQSLDQGLQFLIQYYNGEERAKGNILERFSAQQFPDLHSELNLSSLELGDSALYFCASSVDPGASYEQYFGPGTRLTVT.

This clonotype was detected once. The chain recombines TRBV5-1 with TRBJ1-6; D might be TRBD1 (5 bases). Per the germline V gene, CDR1 is SGHRS and CDR2 is YFSETQ. The CDR3 covers 14 residues. V was pared by 3 bases and J by 5 bases, with 9 bases between. The CDR3 region is CASSSDSDNSPLHF. CDR3 sequence (DNA): TGCGCCAGCAGCTCCGACAGTGATAATTCACCCCTCCACTTT.

V gene TRBV30 combines with J gene TRBJ2-1, with 7 bases lining up with TRBD1. The CDR3 totals 14 residues. J was trimmed by 5 bases and V by 4 bases; bases with no gene match: 8. Per the germline V gene, CDR1 is GTSNPN and CDR2 is SVGIG (reference sequence). Written as DNA, the CDR3 is TGTGCCTGGACTAAGGGGGCGTCAGACAATGAGCAGTTCTTC. It encodes CAWTKGASDNEQFF.

The J gene is TRBJ1-6, the V gene TRBV11-2, with TRBD1 identical over 8 bases. This CDR3 region has 15 residues. V was clipped by 4 bases and J by 5 bases; unmatched bases: 4. Germline values: CDR1 SGHAT, CDR2 FQNNGV. For the CDR3, the DNA is TGTGCCAGCAGCTGGCCGACAGGGGATAATTCACCCCTCCACTTT. It encodes CASSWPTGDNSPLHF.

The chain uses TRBV10-3 and TRBJ2-7; 7 bases fit TRBD1. Germline V gene sequence: CDR1 ENHRY, CDR2 SYGVKD. The CDR3 totals 12 residues. Trimming at V came to 4 bases and at J to 11 bases, leaving 8 bases not matched to a gene. This chain's CDR3 is CAISAGQPGKYF. The CDR3 coding sequence is TGTGCCATCAGTGCGGGACAGCCGGGAAAGTACTTC.

This clonotype showed up just a few times. At one of its ends the junction is not consistent with the germline gene, which may arise from a read error. This chain uses TRBV5-1 with TRBJ1-5, with D possibly matching TRBD1 (5 bases). The CDR3 has 14 amino acids. Germline CDR1 SGHRS, CDR2 YFSETQ. CDR3 coding DNA: TGTGCCAGCAGCTTAGATGGGGGGAATCAGCCCCAGCATTTT. It encodes CASSLDGGNQPQHF.

The chain carries TRBV3-1 and TRBJ1-5; TRBD1 matches at 8 bases. Germline CDR1 and CDR2: LGHDT and YNNKEL (reference sequence). The CDR3 covers 15 residues. The junction had 3 bases not matched to a gene; V was cut back by 5 bases and J by 0 bases. CDR3 sequence reads: CASSNTGGSNQPQHF. The CDR3 DNA reads TGTGCCAGCAGCAATACAGGGGGTAGCAATCAGCCCCAGCATTTT.

CDR3 sequence: CASSLVPRPGALYEQYF. The CDR3 DNA follows: TGTGCCAGCAGTCTCGTACCCCGTCCGGGCGCCCTCTACGAGCAGTACTTC. The J gene is TRBJ2-7, the V gene TRBV27; D is undetermined. The CDR3 runs 17 residues. V lost 5 bases and J 3 bases, leaving 23 bases between the germline ends. CDR1 is MNHEY, CDR2 SMNVEV, per germline (reference sequence).

J is TRBJ2-7 and V is TRBV12-3 or TRBV12-4; D is perhaps TRBD1 (5 bases). V shed 6 bases and J shed 4 bases, with 10 bases lying between them. This CDR3 spans 12 amino acids. CDR3 nucleotide sequence: TGTGCCAGCAGGTCAGGGAATTACGAGCAGTACTTC. It yields the protein CASRSGNYEQYF.

V and J are TRBV30 and TRBJ2-2, with 7 bases lining up with TRBD1. Trimming at V came to 0 bases and at J to 5 bases, leaving 3 bases not matched to a gene. Germline lookup yields CDR1 GTSNPN and CDR2 SVGIG (reference sequence). The CDR3 runs to 14 residues. CDR3 coding DNA: TGTGCCTGGAGTGTTTCGGACAGGACCGGGGAGCTGTTTTTT. It specifies CAWSVSDRTGELFF.

The rearrangement links TRBV5-6 to TRBJ1-1, with D possibly TRBD1 on 5 matching bases. V was shortened by 3 bases and J by 2 bases, with 8 bases between the two germline ends. The germline gives CDR1 SGHDT, CDR2 YYEEEE. The CDR3 runs to 13 residues. CDR3 bases: TGTGCCAGCAGCTGGGGGGTCAACACTGAAGCTTTCTTT. The encoded protein is CASSWGVNTEAFF.

The gene calls are TRBV20-1 and TRBJ2-7, with 9 positions matching TRBD1. V trimming: 0 bases; J trimming: 2 bases; junction bases outside the gene matches: 8. The CDR3 has 16 residues. In germline, CDR1 is DFQATT, CDR2 SNEGSKA (reference sequence). Written as DNA, the CDR3 is TGCAGTGCTAGAGATGCGGGGACAGGGATAACCTACGAGCAGTACTTC. As protein: CSARDAGTGITYEQYF.

The rearrangement uses TRBV20-1 and TRBJ2-3; D unclear. With 8 bases removed from V and 1 base from J, the gap between germline ends came to 7 bases. CDR1 is DFQATT, CDR2 SNEGSKA, per germline (reference sequence). CDR3 size: 11 residues. The CDR3 DNA sequence: TGCAGTCTCCTCGGCACAGATACGCAGTATTTT. Its translation is CSLLGTDTQYF.

The chain recombines TRBV7-2 with TRBJ2-6; D is perhaps TRBD2 (5 bases). Germline V gene data show CDR1 as SGHTA and CDR2 as FQGNSA. The CDR3 consists of 17 residues. Deletions cut 5 bases from V and 0 bases from J, with 14 bases between. This CDR3 reads CASSTRGRGSGANVLTF. DNA for the CDR3: TGTGCCAGCAGCACAAGAGGACGGGGCTCTGGGGCCAACGTCCTGACTTTC.